This T cell receptor beta chain was found in a study of blood T cell repertoires in COVID-19. V was pared by 0 bases and J by 3 bases, with 5 bases of the junction left unmatched. Germline V gene sequence: CDR1 MNHEY, CDR2 SVGEGT. This CDR3 is 16 amino acids long. This table comes from immunoSEQ multiplex PCR, and its TCRdb copy is limited to in-frame clones, with some not included. The sample shows about 230,000 clones, nearly 90% of them seen only once. The sample taken for sequencing was PBMCs or T cells enriched from blood (not recorded which). This TCR was recovered from a woman aged 25 to 39 with acute COVID-19. The J gene is TRBJ1-5, the V gene TRBV6-2 or TRBV6-3, with 7 bases lining up with TRBD1. For the CDR3, the DNA is TGTGCCAGCAGTTACTCCCGGGACAGTTACAATCAGCCCCAGCATTTT. This codes for CASSYSRDSYNQPQHF.